A selection of T cell receptor beta chains follows, all from one sample in a study of blood T cell repertoires in COVID-19. Method: immunoSEQ multiplex PCR; TCRdb's copy keeps in-frame clones and lacks some. This sample carries about 160,000 clones, 75% to 90% of them seen once, and the ten largest clones take approximately 4%. Sequencing was done on a sample of PBMCs or T cells enriched from blood (not recorded which). The receptors derive from a woman between 35 and 50 years old who had been exposed to COVID-19. The CDR3 runs from the conserved cysteine through the conserved F or W. The D gene is left open where the match is weak. Not every row has a clone size; where given, it reads once, few, many or a size class.

TGTGCCAGCAGCTCCAGGGGCGCCTACGAGCAGTACTTC | CASSSRGAYEQYF | TRBJ2-7 | - | - | TRBV7-2
TGTGCCAGCTCACCACCGGCAGGGATAAGTGAAAAACTGTTTTTT | CASSPPAGISEKLFF | TRBJ1-4 | - | - | TRBV18
TGTGCCAGCAGCCCCTCAGGGCTATCGAGTGAAAAACTGTTTTTT | CASSPSGLSSEKLFF | TRBJ1-4 | - | - | TRBV7-2
TGTGCCAGCAGCTTAGTTGCAGACAGCTACGAGCAGTACTTC | CASSLVADSYEQYF | TRBJ2-7 | - | - | TRBV7-9
TGTGCCAGCAGCTTATCCAGGCAGGCTAACTATGGCTACACCTTC | CASSLSRQANYGYTF | TRBJ1-2 | - | - | TRBV7-9
TGTGCCAGCAGCGTAGTCTCTGACCAAGAGACCCAGTACTTC | CASSVVSDQETQYF | TRBJ2-5 | once | - | TRBV9
TGTGCCAGCAGCGTGGGGGGGTACGGGGAGCTGTTTTTT | CASSVGGYGELFF | TRBJ2-2 | - | TRBD2 | TRBV9
TGTGCCAGCAGCCCAGTTTCTGACTTTACCCAGTACTTC | CASSPVSDFTQYF | TRBJ2-5 | - | - | TRBV7-6
TGTGCCAGCAGCTCTAAGAACGGACTAGCGGGGGGCCCAGATACGCAGTATTTT | CASSSKNGLAGGPDTQYF | TRBJ2-3 | - | TRBD2 | TRBV7-9
TGTGCCAGCAGCGAACAGGGGGCCGGAGAAAAACTGTTTTTT | CASSEQGAGEKLFF | TRBJ1-4 | - | TRBD1 | TRBV7-6
TGTGCCAGCAGCTTGGGGAGAAACAATGAGCAGTTCTTC | CASSLGRNNEQFF | TRBJ2-1 | - | - | TRBV5-6
TGTGCCAGCAGCGCCCGGACAGGGTGGACAGATACGCAGTATTTT | CASSARTGWTDTQYF | TRBJ2-3 | - | TRBD1 | TRBV5-6
TGTGCCAGTAGGTCAGCAGGGGCAAGCTCCTACGAGCAGTACTTC | CASRSAGASSYEQYF | TRBJ2-7 | - | - | TRBV19
TGTGCCATCAGGGGACTAGCGGGAGGAAATGAGCAGTTCTTC | CAIRGLAGGNEQFF | TRBJ2-1 | - | TRBD2 | TRBV10-3
TGTGCCAGCAGCTTAGCCGGACAGGGGTCTGGAAACACCATATATTTT | CASSLAGQGSGNTIYF | TRBJ1-3 | - | TRBD1 | TRBV11-2
TGTGCCAGCAGTCCCCCCCTTCGGCAGGTGAACTATGGCTACACCTTC | CASSPPLRQVNYGYTF | TRBJ1-2 | - | - | TRBV6-2/TRBV6-3
TGTGCCAGCAGCAGTAGTGGCGGCTACGAGCAGTACTTC | CASSSSGGYEQYF | TRBJ2-7 | - | - | TRBV7-3
TGTGCCAGCAGCGTAGCGGGACATCGACTACCCTATAATTCACCCCTCCACTTT | CASSVAGHRLPYNSPLHF | TRBJ1-6 | - | - | TRBV9
TGTGCCACCAGTAAGGGGGCGGCCACCGGGGAGCTGTTTTTT | CATSKGAATGELFF | TRBJ2-2 | - | TRBD1 | TRBV24-1
TGTGCCAGCAGCTTTGGTAGCTCCGCAGATACGCAGTATTTT | CASSFGSSADTQYF | TRBJ2-3 | - | - | TRBV11-2
TGTGCCAGCAGTTACGGACAGCCTAATGAAAAACTGTTTTTT | CASSYGQPNEKLFF | TRBJ1-4 | - | - | TRBV7-9
TGTGCCAGCAGCCGTGGACTAGCGGGACAGTTCTTC | CASSRGLAGQFF | TRBJ2-1 | - | TRBD2 | TRBV12-3/TRBV12-4
TGTGCCAGCAGCGCCCGGACAGGGTGGGAAACTGAAGCTTTCTTT | CASSARTGWETEAFF | TRBJ1-1 | - | TRBD1 | TRBV11-1
TGTGCCAGCAGCCTACCGGGGGAAAGCTCCTACAATGAGCAGTTCTTC | CASSLPGESSYNEQFF | TRBJ2-1 | - | - | TRBV5-4
TGTGCCAGCAGTTACGCGGACAGGGTCTACGAGCAGTACTTC | CASSYADRVYEQYF | TRBJ2-7 | - | TRBD1 | TRBV6-5
TGTGCCAGCAGCATTCGGACAGGGGGCAATTCACCCCTCCACTTT | CASSIRTGGNSPLHF | TRBJ1-6 | - | TRBD1 | TRBV3-1/TRBV3-2
TGTGCCAGCAGCAAACCAGGGATCACTGAAGCTTTCTTT | CASSKPGITEAFF | TRBJ1-1 | - | - | TRBV6-5
TGCGCCAGCAGCCAAGACGACAGTTCAGGTGGAAACACCATATATTTT | CASSQDDSSGGNTIYF | TRBJ1-3 | - | - | TRBV4-1
TGTGCCATCAGTGAGTCGGGGGGATATAGCAATCAGCCCCAGCATTTT | CAISESGGYSNQPQHF | TRBJ1-5 | - | - | TRBV10-3
TGTGCCAGCAGCCCTTCCGGGACAGGCGTCTACGAGCAGTACTTC | CASSPSGTGVYEQYF | TRBJ2-7 | - | TRBD1 | TRBV6-4